A selection of T cell receptor beta chains follows, all from one sample in a study of naive and memory T cell subsets. MiXCR, run by TCRdb on the UMI-ligation and nested PCR reads, gives a single entry per CDR3 protein. The sample consists of about 85,000 distinct CDR3 sequences, about an eighth of them appearing once. The material sequenced was central memory CD4+ T cells from blood. These receptors were collected from a human donor in good health. Both conserved end residues are part of each CDR3. A D gene is named only where the DNA matches it firmly. The size entry is marked missing in some rows and otherwise reads once, few, many or a size class.

D	V	size	J	DNA	CDR3
-	TRBV5-4	few	TRBJ1-1	TGTGCCAGCAGCTCCTCAGGGCTTAAATCCACTGAAGCTTTCTTT	CASSSSGLKSTEAFF
-	TRBV25-1	-	TRBJ2-4	TGTGCCAGCAGTGAATCAGGATATACGGCCAAAAACATTCAGTACTTC	CASSESGYTAKNIQYF
TRBD2	TRBV6-1	many	TRBJ2-7	TGTGCCAGCAGTTCCGGCGGGAGGACGGGGTACGAGCAGTACTTC	CASSSGGRTGYEQYF
-	TRBV28	-	TRBJ1-5	TGTGCCAGCAGAGGGGGTAGCAATCAGCCCCAGCATTTT	CASRGGSNQPQHF
-	TRBV5-1	few	TRBJ2-6	TGCGCCAGCAGCTTCGGGGGTAGCTCTGGGGCCAACGTCCTGACTTTC	CASSFGGSSGANVLTF
-	TRBV29-1	few	TRBJ2-3	TGCAGCGTTGAAGATAGCAGCGAGGGCTTTCGCACAGATACGCAGTATTTT	CSVEDSSEGFRTDTQYF
TRBD2	TRBV20-1	many	TRBJ2-1	TGCAGTGCTAGGTTGGGACTAGCCTCACTGGGCTCCTACAATGAGCAGTTCTTC	CSARLGLASLGSYNEQFF
TRBD1	TRBV20-1	few	TRBJ2-7	TGCAGTGCTAGAGATGAGGGACAGAACGGCGAGCAGTACTTC	CSARDEGQNGEQYF
-	TRBV20-1	-	TRBJ2-7	TGCAGTGCTAGAGACCGAATGTCCGCAGGAAGCGGGCGCTCCTACGAGCAGTACTTC	CSARDRMSAGSGRSYEQYF
-	TRBV7-9	few	TRBJ1-5	TGTGCCAGCAGCTTAGTACCAGGTAATCAGCCCCAGCATTTT	CASSLVPGNQPQHF
TRBD1	TRBV6-2/TRBV6-3	-	TRBJ2-5	TGTGCCAGCAGGCCATTCAAATCCGGGACAGGGGGCTTGGAGACCCAGTACTTC	CASRPFKSGTGGLETQYF
-	TRBV20-1	-	TRBJ2-3	TGCAGTGCTCCCCGGGAAAGCACAGATACGCAGTATTTT	CSAPRESTDTQYF
TRBD1	TRBV10-1	few	TRBJ2-1	TGCGCCAGCAGGGGACAGGGGGCAAAAAATGAGCAGTTCTTC	CASRGQGAKNEQFF
-	TRBV10-2	few	TRBJ1-5	TGCGCCAGCAGTGAGAGGCGGAGCAATCAGCCCCAGCATTTT	CASSERRSNQPQHF
-	TRBV19	many	TRBJ2-2	TGTGCCAGTAGTATATTCGGTCCACCGAACACCGGGGAGCTGTTTTTT	CASSIFGPPNTGELFF
-	TRBV21-1	many	TRBJ2-3	TGTGCCAGCAGCAAAGAGGGGGGCGAGAGCACAGATACGCAGTATTTT	CASSKEGGESTDTQYF
TRBD2	TRBV20-1	-	TRBJ2-3	TGCAGTGCTAGAGTCCGGCTAGCGGGAGAAGATACGCAGTATTTT	CSARVRLAGEDTQYF
-	TRBV18	-	TRBJ2-3	TGTGCCAGCTCACGTAATCCCTCTGGTAGCACAGATACGCAGTATTTT	CASSRNPSGSTDTQYF
-	TRBV7-2	medium-sized	TRBJ2-1	TGTGCCAGCAGCTTAGGGTCCAGCTCCTACAATGAGCAGTTCTTC	CASSLGSSSYNEQFF
-	TRBV20-1	-	TRBJ1-1	TGCAGTGCTAGAGATGATTGGGTCCAGATGAACACTGAAGCTTTCTTT	CSARDDWVQMNTEAFF
-	TRBV4-1	few	TRBJ2-5	TGCGCCAGCAGCCAATACGAGACTACGATAGGGGAGACCCAGTACTTC	CASSQYETTIGETQYF
TRBD2	TRBV10-3	-	TRBJ2-3	TGTGCCATCAGCCGGGACTACTACACAGATACGCAGTATTTT	CAISRDYYTDTQYF
-	TRBV28	few	TRBJ1-4	TGTGCCAGCAGTTTAGGCAGGCGTAATGAAAAACTGTTTTTT	CASSLGRRNEKLFF
-	TRBV27	many	TRBJ1-5	TGTGCCAGCAGCTTGGCCCAGAATCAGCCCCAGCATTTT	CASSLAQNQPQHF
-	TRBV18	-	TRBJ2-1	TGTGCCAGCTCACCACTGGGAGTCGGAAGCTACAATGAGCAGTTCTTC	CASSPLGVGSYNEQFF
TRBD1	TRBV5-1	-	TRBJ2-1	TGCGCCAGCAGCTATGGGACAGGGAACATCTACAATGAGCAGTTCTTC	CASSYGTGNIYNEQFF
-	TRBV2	-	TRBJ2-1	TGTGCCAGCAGTGATGAGGCGGGGAGCTACAATGAGCAGTTCTTC	CASSDEAGSYNEQFF
TRBD1	TRBV20-1	few	TRBJ1-5	TGCAGTGCTCCCCGGGCCGACAGGGCGAATCAGCCCCAGCATTTT	CSAPRADRANQPQHF
-	TRBV20-1	many	TRBJ1-3	TGCAGTGCTAGAATGGGGTTTAGAACTCCCTCTGGAAACACCATATATTTT	CSARMGFRTPSGNTIYF
TRBD2	TRBV6-2/TRBV6-3	-	TRBJ2-3	TGTGCCAGCAGTTACTCGAGTAGCGGGAGCACAGATACGCAGTATTTT	CASSYSSSGSTDTQYF
TRBD1	TRBV28	few	TRBJ2-1	TGTGCCACTTCCACCGGGACAGAGTTCTACAATGAGCAGTTCTTC	CATSTGTEFYNEQFF
-	TRBV7-2	-	TRBJ1-1	TGTGCCAGCAGCTTTGTGGATTTTCGCACTGAAGCTTTCTTT	CASSFVDFRTEAFF
-	TRBV18	-	TRBJ2-3	TGTGCCAGCTCACCTCTTGGCGGTAGGAGCACAGATACGCAGTATTTT	CASSPLGGRSTDTQYF
-	TRBV7-9	-	TRBJ2-1	TGTGCCAGCAGGCAGGGGGGAAATGAGCAGTTCTTC	CASRQGGNEQFF
-	TRBV12-3/TRBV12-4	few	TRBJ2-1	TGTGCCAGCAGTTCTCAGCCCCGCATCAACAATGAGCAGTTCTTC	CASSSQPRINNEQFF
TRBD2	TRBV20-1	-	TRBJ2-3	TGCAGTGCCAGAAAAAAAGCGGGAGGGTCAGATACGCAGTATTTT	CSARKKAGGSDTQYF
TRBD1	TRBV5-4	-	TRBJ2-7	TGTGCCAGCAGCTCCAGGACAGGGGTAAACGAGCAGTACTTC	CASSSRTGVNEQYF
-	TRBV12-5	-	TRBJ2-6	TGTGCTAGTGGTTTGTCTGGGGCCAACGTCCTGACTTTC	CASGLSGANVLTF
TRBD1	TRBV5-4	-	TRBJ2-3	TGTGCCAGCAGCTCTTATCAGGGGGCACAAGATACGCAGTATTTT	CASSSYQGAQDTQYF
-	TRBV6-1	-	TRBJ1-6	TGTGCCAGCAGTGAAATCGAAGGGGCAGGTTATAATTCACCCCTCCACTTT	CASSEIEGAGYNSPLHF
-	TRBV27	few	TRBJ2-6	TGTGCCAGCAGGGGGTTGCACTCTGGGGCCAACGTCCTGACTTTC	CASRGLHSGANVLTF
-	TRBV4-2	-	TRBJ2-3	TGTGCCAGCAGCCCGACGGACCGCGGGGATACGCAGTATTTT	CASSPTDRGDTQYF
TRBD1	TRBV5-1	many	TRBJ2-1	TGCGCCAGCAGTTCCCCAGGGGGAAGGAATGAGCAGTTCTTC	CASSSPGGRNEQFF
-	TRBV6-5	-	TRBJ2-7	TGTGCCAGCACCTCAAGGGGAACGGGAGAGGCCGAGCAGTACTTC	CASTSRGTGEAEQYF
-	TRBV6-1	many	TRBJ1-2	TGTGCCAGCAGTGACCCGCCGTCCAGTTATGGCTACACCTTC	CASSDPPSSYGYTF
-	TRBV6-2/TRBV6-3	few	TRBJ1-1	TGTGCCAGCAGCCCAGACCTTCCCGGCCCTGAAGCTTTCTTT	CASSPDLPGPEAFF
-	TRBV25-1	few	TRBJ2-1	TGTGCCAGCAGTGATAAACTAGCCCACAATGAGCAGTTCTTC	CASSDKLAHNEQFF
-	TRBV7-4	-	TRBJ1-6	TGTGCCAGCAGCTTTCTCCCCTGCTATAATTCACCCCTCCACTTT	CASSFLPCYNSPLHF
TRBD2	TRBV10-2	-	TRBJ2-1	TGCGCCAGCAAGGCGACTAGCGGGAGGGGAAATGAGCAGTTCTTC	CASKATSGRGNEQFF